The text below deals with one TCR beta chain. Authors' data handling: For nucleated cells, counts were estimated from reference gene primer amplification. Some clones are missing from TCRdb's copy, which holds only in-frame ones; the method was immunoSEQ multiplex PCR. The V and J calls and clone size come from that table; D and trimming were worked out from the DNA. The sample has under 150,000 clones; around 76% are singletons. The sample comes from a study of blood T cell repertoires in COVID-19. Study context: The United States, Italy and Spain provided the acute and convalescent COVID-19 samples. In each case, the material was cDNA or gDNA derived from T cells, B-cell-depleted T cells, or PBMCs.

The sequenced sample consisted of peripheral blood. The origin of this receptor is a man at least 80 years old with acute or convalescent COVID-19.

CDR3 residues: CASSPHRGFDEQYF. DNA of the CDR3: TGTGCCAGCAGCCCGCACAGGGGTTTCGACGAGCAGTACTTC. This sequence joins TRBV9 and TRBJ2-7, with TRBD1 matching over 7 bases. In germline, CDR1 is SGDLS, CDR2 YYNGEE. V shed 4 bases and J 5 bases; nucleotides not matched to a gene: 9. The CDR3 is 14 residues long.